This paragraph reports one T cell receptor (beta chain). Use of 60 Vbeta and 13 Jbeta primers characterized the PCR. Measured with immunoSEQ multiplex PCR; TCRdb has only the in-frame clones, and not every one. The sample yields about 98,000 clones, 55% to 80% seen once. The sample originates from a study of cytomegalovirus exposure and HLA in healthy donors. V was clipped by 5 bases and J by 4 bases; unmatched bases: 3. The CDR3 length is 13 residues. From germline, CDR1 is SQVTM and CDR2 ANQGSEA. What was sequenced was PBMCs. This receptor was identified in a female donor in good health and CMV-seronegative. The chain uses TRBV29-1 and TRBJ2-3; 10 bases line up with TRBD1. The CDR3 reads CSVTGTGADTQYF. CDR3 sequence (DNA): TGCAGCGTTACCGGGACAGGGGCAGATACGCAGTATTTT.